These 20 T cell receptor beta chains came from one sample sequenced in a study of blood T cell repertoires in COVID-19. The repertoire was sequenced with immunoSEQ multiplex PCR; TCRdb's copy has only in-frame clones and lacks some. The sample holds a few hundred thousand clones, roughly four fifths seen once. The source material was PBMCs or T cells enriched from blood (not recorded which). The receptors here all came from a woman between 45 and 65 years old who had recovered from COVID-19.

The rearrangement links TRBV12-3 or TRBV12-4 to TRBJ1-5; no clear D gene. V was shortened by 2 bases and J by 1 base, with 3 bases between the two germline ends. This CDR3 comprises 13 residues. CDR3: CASSLPSNQPQHF. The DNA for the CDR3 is TGTGCCAGCAGTTTACCGAGCAATCAGCCCCAGCATTTT.

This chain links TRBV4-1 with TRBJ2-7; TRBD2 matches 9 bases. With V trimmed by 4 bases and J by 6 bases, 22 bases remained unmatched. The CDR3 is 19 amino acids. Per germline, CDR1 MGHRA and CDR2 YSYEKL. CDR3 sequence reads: CASSRSPRKGLAPRGEQYF. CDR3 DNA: TGCGCCAGCAGCCGATCCCCCAGGAAGGGACTAGCCCCACGCGGCGAGCAGTACTTC.

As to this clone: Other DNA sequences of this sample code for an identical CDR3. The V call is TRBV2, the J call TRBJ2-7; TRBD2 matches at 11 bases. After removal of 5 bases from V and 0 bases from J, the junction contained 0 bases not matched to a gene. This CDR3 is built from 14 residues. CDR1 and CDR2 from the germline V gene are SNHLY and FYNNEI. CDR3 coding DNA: TGTGCCAGCAGTCTAGCGGGGGGCTCCTACGAGCAGTACTTC. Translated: CASSLAGGSYEQYF.

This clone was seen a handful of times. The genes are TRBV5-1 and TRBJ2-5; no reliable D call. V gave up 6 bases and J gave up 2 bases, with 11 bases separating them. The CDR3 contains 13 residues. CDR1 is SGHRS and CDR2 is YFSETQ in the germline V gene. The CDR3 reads CASMGSSQETQYF. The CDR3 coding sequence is TGCGCCAGCATGGGCAGCTCTCAAGAGACCCAGTACTTC.

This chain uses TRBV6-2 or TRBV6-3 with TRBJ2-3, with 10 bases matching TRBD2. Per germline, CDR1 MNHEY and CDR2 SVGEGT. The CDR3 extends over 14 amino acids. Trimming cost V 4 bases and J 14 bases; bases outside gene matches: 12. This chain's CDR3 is CASSSRLAGLPLYF. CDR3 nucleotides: TGTGCCAGCAGTTCGCGACTAGCGGGCCTCCCGCTGTATTTT.

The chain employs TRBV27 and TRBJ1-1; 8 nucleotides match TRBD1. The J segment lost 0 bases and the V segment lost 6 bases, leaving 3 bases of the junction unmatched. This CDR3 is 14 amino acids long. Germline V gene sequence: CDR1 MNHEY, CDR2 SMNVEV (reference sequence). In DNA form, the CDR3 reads TGTGCCAGCAGCCGGACAGGGATGAACACTGAAGCTTTCTTT. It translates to CASSRTGMNTEAFF.

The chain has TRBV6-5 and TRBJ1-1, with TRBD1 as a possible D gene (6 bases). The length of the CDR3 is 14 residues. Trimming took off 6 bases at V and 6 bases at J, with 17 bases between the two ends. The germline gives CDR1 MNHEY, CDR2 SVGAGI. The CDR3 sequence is CASSRQGTVAEAFF. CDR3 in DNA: TGTGCCAGCAGCCGTCAGGGGACGGTGGCTGAAGCTTTCTTT.

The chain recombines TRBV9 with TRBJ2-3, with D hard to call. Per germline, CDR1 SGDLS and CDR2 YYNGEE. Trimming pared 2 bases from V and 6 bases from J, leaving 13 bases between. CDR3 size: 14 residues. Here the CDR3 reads CASSVNLMADTQYF. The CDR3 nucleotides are TGTGCCAGCAGCGTGAACCTCATGGCTGATACGCAGTATTTT.

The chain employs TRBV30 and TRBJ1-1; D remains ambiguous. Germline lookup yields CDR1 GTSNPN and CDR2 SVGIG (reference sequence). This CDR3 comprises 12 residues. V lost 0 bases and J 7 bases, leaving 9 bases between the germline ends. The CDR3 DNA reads TGTGCCTGGAGTGTATCTGAGATTGAAGCTTTCTTT. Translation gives CAWSVSEIEAFF.

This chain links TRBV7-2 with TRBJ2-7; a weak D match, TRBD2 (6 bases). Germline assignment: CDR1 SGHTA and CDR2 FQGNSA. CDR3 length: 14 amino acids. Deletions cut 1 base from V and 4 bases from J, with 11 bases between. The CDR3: CASSLDASGYEQYF. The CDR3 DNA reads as TGTGCCAGCAGCTTAGACGCGAGCGGGTACGAGCAGTACTTC.

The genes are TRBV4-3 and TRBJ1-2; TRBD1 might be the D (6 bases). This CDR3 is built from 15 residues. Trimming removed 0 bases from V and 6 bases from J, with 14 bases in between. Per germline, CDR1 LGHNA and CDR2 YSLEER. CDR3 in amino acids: CASSQDLARGNGYTF. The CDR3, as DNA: TGCGCCAGCAGCCAAGATTTGGCCAGGGGCAATGGCTACACCTTC.

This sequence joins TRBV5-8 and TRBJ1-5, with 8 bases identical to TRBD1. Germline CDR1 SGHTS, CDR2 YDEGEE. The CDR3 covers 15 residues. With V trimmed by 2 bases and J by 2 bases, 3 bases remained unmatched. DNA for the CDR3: TGTGCCAGCAGCTTCGACAGGGGCGGCAATCAGCCCCAGCATTTT. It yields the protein CASSFDRGGNQPQHF.

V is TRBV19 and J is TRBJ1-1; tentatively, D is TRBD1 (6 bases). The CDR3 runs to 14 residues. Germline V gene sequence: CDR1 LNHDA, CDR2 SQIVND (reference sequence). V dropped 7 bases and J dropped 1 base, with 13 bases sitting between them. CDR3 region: CASIIPGANTEAFF. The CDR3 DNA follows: TGTGCCAGTATCATCCCAGGGGCGAACACTGAAGCTTTCTTT. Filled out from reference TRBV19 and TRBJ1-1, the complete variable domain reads DGGITQSPKYLFRKEGQNVTLSCEQNLNHDAMYWYRQDPGQGLRLIYYSQIVNDFQKGDIAEGYSVSREKKESFPLTVTSAQKNPTAFYLCASIIPGANTEAFFGQGTRLTVV.

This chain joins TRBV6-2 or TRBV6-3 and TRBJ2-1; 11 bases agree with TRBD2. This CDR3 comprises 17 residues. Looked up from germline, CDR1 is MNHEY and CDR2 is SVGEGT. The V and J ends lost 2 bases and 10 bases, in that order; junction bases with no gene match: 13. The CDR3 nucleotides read TGTGCCAGCAGTTACCCGGCTAGCGGGAGGTCTGGTAAAGAGCAGTTCTTC. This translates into CASSYPASGRSGKEQFF.

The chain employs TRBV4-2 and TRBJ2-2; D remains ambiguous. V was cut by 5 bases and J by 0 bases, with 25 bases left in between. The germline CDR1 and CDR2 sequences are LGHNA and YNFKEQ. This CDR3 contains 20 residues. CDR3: CASSAHQWAGTLTNTGELFF. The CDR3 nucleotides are TGTGCCAGCAGCGCCCACCAGTGGGCAGGAACCCTAACGAACACCGGGGAGCTGTTTTTT.

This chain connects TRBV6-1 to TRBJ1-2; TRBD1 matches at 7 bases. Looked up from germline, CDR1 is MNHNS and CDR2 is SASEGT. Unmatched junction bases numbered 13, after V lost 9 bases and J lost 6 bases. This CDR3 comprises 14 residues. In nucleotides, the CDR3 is TGTGCCAGTCAGACAGGGCCCAATCCTCATGGCTACACCTTC. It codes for CASQTGPNPHGYTF.

CDR3 coding DNA: TGTGCCAGCAGTGCCCAGGAGCGGAGGGCCTCTTACAATGAGCAGTTCTTC. Encoded protein: CASSAQERRASYNEQFF. The gene calls are TRBV6-1 and TRBJ2-1; D may be TRBD2 (6 bases). Germline-derived CDR1 and CDR2 are MNHNS and SASEGT. V shed 4 bases and J shed 4 bases, with 20 bases lying between them. The CDR3 sequence is 17 residues long.

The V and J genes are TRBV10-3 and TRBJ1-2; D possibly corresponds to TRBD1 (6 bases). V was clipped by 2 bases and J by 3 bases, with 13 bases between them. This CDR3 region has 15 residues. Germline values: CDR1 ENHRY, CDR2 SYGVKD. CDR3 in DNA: TGTGCCATCAGTGAGAGACAGGTCCCCGACTATGGCTACACCTTC. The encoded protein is CAISERQVPDYGYTF.

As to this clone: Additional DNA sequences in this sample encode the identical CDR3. The DNA for the CDR3 is TGTGCCAGCAGCCCAAATAGCAATCAGCCCCAGCATTTT. This gives the protein CASSPNSNQPQHF. The chain joins TRBV12-3 or TRBV12-4 to TRBJ1-5; D is undetermined. The CDR3 spans 13 residues. Trimming shortened V by 6 bases and J by 0 bases, and 6 bases separated the two germline ends.

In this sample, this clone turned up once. Written as DNA, the CDR3 is TGTGCCTGGAGAGGTCTAGCGGGGTTTAATGAGCAGTTCTTC. It is translated as CAWRGLAGFNEQFF. The rearrangement joins TRBV30 to TRBJ2-1, with 9 bases identical to TRBD2. Germline CDR1 and CDR2: GTSNPN and SVGIG (reference sequence). This CDR3 is built from 14 residues. V lost 3 bases, J lost 7 bases, and 7 bases stayed unmatched.